The 13 T cell receptor beta chains in this list originate from one sample, sequenced in a study of cytomegalovirus exposure and HLA in healthy donors. A multiplex PCR was run with 60 Vbeta primers and 13 Jbeta primers. Profiled with immunoSEQ multiplex PCR; TCRdb holds only in-frame clones, not every one. The sample has a few hundred thousand clones, around 80% seen once. Sample: PBMCs. The receptor set was obtained from a young man in good health and CMV-seronegative.

The gene calls are TRBV7-9 and TRBJ1-5, with D possibly being TRBD1 (5 bases). Trimming took 9 bases from V and 0 from J, leaving 15 bases between them. CDR1 is SEHNR, CDR2 FQNEAQ, per germline (reference sequence). There are 15 residues in the CDR3. The DNA for the CDR3 is TGTGCCAGTGGGGACTCCCGGTATAGCAATCAGCCCCAGCATTTT. It yields the protein CASGDSRYSNQPQHF.

The J gene is TRBJ1-1, the V gene TRBV5-8; D may be TRBD1 (5 bases). CDR3 length: 13 residues. Trimming stripped 9 bases from V and 5 bases from J, with 17 bases between. CDR1 is SGHTS and CDR2 is YDEGEE in the germline V gene. The CDR3 protein is CATRDRSETEAFF. DNA for the CDR3: TGTGCCACGCGGGACCGAAGTGAAACTGAAGCTTTCTTT.

V gene TRBV5-1 combines with J gene TRBJ2-7; 9 nucleotides match TRBD1. J lost 5 bases, V lost 4 bases, and 7 bases had no gene match. Germline V gives CDR1 SGHRS, CDR2 YFSETQ. The CDR3 totals 14 residues. CDR3 residues: CASSVRTGANEQYF. CDR3 nucleotides: TGCGCCAGCAGCGTCCGGACAGGGGCCAACGAGCAGTACTTC.

The chain is built from TRBV28 and TRBJ2-5, with D possibly matching TRBD2 (5 bases). This CDR3 comprises 13 residues. From germline, CDR1 is MDHEN and CDR2 SYDVKM. V was pared by 4 bases and J by 2 bases, with 8 bases between. CDR3 coding DNA: TGTGCCAGCAGTTCCCGGACTCAAGAGACCCAGTACTTC. Encoded protein: CASSSRTQETQYF.

This clone was picked up one time. V is TRBV6-6 and J is TRBJ2-1, with TRBD1 matching 10 bases. CDR1 and CDR2 (germline): MNHNY, SVGAGI (reference sequence). The CDR3 is 14 amino acids. With 6 bases clipped from V and 3 bases from J, the junction kept 2 bases outside the gene matches. CDR3 amino acids: CASRGTGDYNEQFF. The CDR3 bases are TGTGCCAGCAGGGGGACAGGGGACTACAATGAGCAGTTCTTC.

The chain joins TRBV4-3 to TRBJ2-2, with D perhaps TRBD2 (6 bases). Germline V gene lookup returns CDR1 LGHNA and CDR2 YSLEER. The CDR3 runs to 13 residues. V was shortened by 5 bases and J by 7 bases, with 11 bases between the two germline ends. The CDR3: CASSSTGDGELFF. CDR3 DNA: TGCGCCAGCAGCTCGACGGGGGACGGGGAGCTGTTTTTT.

The chain employs TRBV4-3 and TRBJ1-1; the match to TRBD1 covers 9 bases. This CDR3 has 13 residues. Germline V gene data show CDR1 as LGHNA and CDR2 as YSLEER. V dropped 5 bases and J dropped 10; count of bases not matched to a gene: 8. The CDR3 loop reads CASSLTGGDSAFF. The CDR3, as DNA: TGCGCCAGCAGCTTAACAGGGGGCGACTCAGCTTTCTTT.

The rearrangement uses TRBV7-8 and TRBJ1-3; D not certain. Germline V gene lookup returns CDR1 SGHVS and CDR2 FQNEAQ. There are 14 residues in the CDR3. The V and J ends lost 5 bases and 3 bases respectively, with 11 bases between them. The DNA of the CDR3 is TGTGCCAGCAGCCGCGCTCCAGGTGGAAACACCATATATTTT. This encodes CASSRAPGGNTIYF.

The chain carries TRBV6-7 and TRBJ2-7; no clear D. TRBV6-7 is treated as an ORF (open reading frame) with a function not yet certain. V lost 0 bases and J 4 bases, leaving 16 bases between the germline ends. This CDR3 is built from 16 residues. The chain's CDR3 is CASSYSRGHARYEQYF. Here the CDR3 DNA reads TGTGCCAGCAGTTACTCGAGAGGTCACGCGAGATACGAGCAGTACTTC.

The chain is built from TRBV9 and TRBJ2-3; 11 nucleotides line up with TRBD2. CDR3 length: 17 amino acids. In germline, CDR1 is SGDLS, CDR2 YYNGEE. V lost 0 bases to trimming and J lost 3 bases; unmatched junction nucleotides: 6. CDR3 loop: CASSVVALAGGTDTQYF. As DNA, the CDR3 is TGTGCCAGCAGCGTAGTAGCCCTAGCGGGGGGAACAGATACGCAGTATTTT.

This clone was detected only once. The chain combines TRBV20-1 with TRBJ1-4; 7 bases match TRBD1. From germline, CDR1 is DFQATT and CDR2 SNEGSKA (reference sequence). V shed 6 bases, J shed 6 bases, and the junction held 1 base outside the gene matches. This CDR3 region has 11 residues. CDR3 loop: CSATGDEKLFF. In nucleotides, the CDR3 is TGCAGTGCCACAGGGGATGAAAAACTGTTTTTT.

This clone showed up just a few times. The V call is TRBV18, the J call TRBJ1-1; possible D gene TRBD1, 5 bases. The V gene's germline CDR1 is KGHSH and CDR2 LQKENI. This CDR3 region has 14 residues. Trimming cost V 3 bases and J 0 bases, with 8 bases left between them. Written as DNA, the CDR3 is TGTGCCAGCTCACCGGGACTGATGAACACTGAAGCTTTCTTT. As protein: CASSPGLMNTEAFF.

The chain combines TRBV5-1 with TRBJ2-1, with 7 bases identical to TRBD1. CDR1 and CDR2 (germline): SGHRS, YFSETQ. The V and J ends lost 3 bases and 0 bases, in that order; junction bases with no gene match: 3. This CDR3 is 15 amino acids long. DNA of the CDR3: TGCGCCAGCAGCTCGACAGGGAGCTCCTACAATGAGCAGTTCTTC. Amino acids: CASSSTGSSYNEQFF.